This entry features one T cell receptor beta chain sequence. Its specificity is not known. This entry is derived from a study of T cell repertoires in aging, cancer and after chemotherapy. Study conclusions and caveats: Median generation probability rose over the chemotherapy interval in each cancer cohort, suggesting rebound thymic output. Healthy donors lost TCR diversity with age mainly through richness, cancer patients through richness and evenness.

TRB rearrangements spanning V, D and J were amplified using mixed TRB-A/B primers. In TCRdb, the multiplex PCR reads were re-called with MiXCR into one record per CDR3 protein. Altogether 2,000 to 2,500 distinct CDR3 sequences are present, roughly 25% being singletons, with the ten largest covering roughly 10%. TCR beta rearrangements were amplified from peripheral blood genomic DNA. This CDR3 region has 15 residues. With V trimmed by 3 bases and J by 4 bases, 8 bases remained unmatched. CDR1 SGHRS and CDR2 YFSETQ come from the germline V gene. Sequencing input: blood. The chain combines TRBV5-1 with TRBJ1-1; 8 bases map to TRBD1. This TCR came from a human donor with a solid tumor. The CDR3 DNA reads TGCGCCAGCAGCTGGACAGGGCAAGGGGTCACTGAAGCTTTCTTT. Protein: CASSWTGQGVTEAFF.